This is a list of T cell receptor beta chains from one sample in a study of vaccination and CD4 T cells after COVID-19. TCRdb processed the PCR reads anew with MiXCR; each CDR3 protein has one entry. In the table there are about 28,000 distinct CDR3 sequences, 45% to 55% of which are singletons. The sample was CD4+ T cells from blood, taken about 7 months after SARS-CoV-2 vaccination. These receptors were obtained from a human donor who had recovered from COVID-19. Both conserved end residues are trimmed from each CDR3.

TRBV20-1 SATTKNIQY
TRBV6-4 ASSDSRETDTQY
TRBV2 ASKTGGSYNEQF
TRBV7-9 ASSLSPNRGGTDTQY
TRBV2 ASTELTGGSTEAF
TRBV6-2/TRBV6-3 ASSYSTTTQTSGRTYEQY
TRBV28 ASRPDGAGPTHEQY
TRBV4-3 ASSQEIAGDYEQY
TRBV27 ASSLITGGELF
TRBV10-3 AISIRQGTNTEAF
TRBV20-1 SARGRESQPQH
TRBV28 ASSSRWGGSYEQY
TRBV6-5 ASRYRGSDRQETQY
TRBV15 ATSTPGGGGQSTGELF
TRBV7-6 ASSPSLRGSGRFRGDNEQF
TRBV4-1 ASSQTLGLYEQY
TRBV20-1 SAGTGTGGYNEQF
TRBV28 ASSLGRGGTYNEQF
TRBV7-6 ASRPTSGRRDGGELF
TRBV7-8 ASRPGLATDTQY
TRBV7-2 ASSLATSLFDEQY
TRBV5-1 ASSLGGGTREQY
TRBV28 ASSLQRRAYEQY
TRBV28 ASSPLDTGLFPEQY
TRBV28 ASSFGAGNYGYT
TRBV29-1 SVETGGVNEAF
TRBV20-1 SARGEETQY
TRBV28 ASSSVRAYGYT
TRBV7-8 ASSPTDGYEQY
TRBV19 ASSIDRENEAF
TRBV5-6 ASSLGGGSRDYSGANVLT
TRBV6-4 ASSDSTGGYNEQF
TRBV7-3 ASSPGTSRNNEQF
TRBV15 ATDLEGKSNQPQH
TRBV21-1 ASSKQGQPQH
TRBV6-1 ASSPAGAGNNEQF
TRBV27 ASSPRDYSSYEQY
TRBV20-1 SARDYSNQPQH
TRBV28 ASSSPTGRSRANVLT
TRBV20-1 SARGVGLAGGPNEQF
TRBV12-3/TRBV12-4 ASSPANEQF